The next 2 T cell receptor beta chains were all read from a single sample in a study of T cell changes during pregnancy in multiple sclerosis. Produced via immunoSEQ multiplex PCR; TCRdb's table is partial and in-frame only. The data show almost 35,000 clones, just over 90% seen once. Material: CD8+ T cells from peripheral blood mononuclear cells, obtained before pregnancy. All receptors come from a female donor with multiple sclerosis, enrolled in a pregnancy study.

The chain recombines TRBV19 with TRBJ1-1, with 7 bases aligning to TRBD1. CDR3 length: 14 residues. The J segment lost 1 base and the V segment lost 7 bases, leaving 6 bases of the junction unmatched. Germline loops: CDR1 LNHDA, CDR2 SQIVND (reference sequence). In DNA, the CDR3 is TGTGCCAGTACCCAGACAGGGAGGAACACTGAAGCTTTCTTT. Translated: CASTQTGRNTEAFF.

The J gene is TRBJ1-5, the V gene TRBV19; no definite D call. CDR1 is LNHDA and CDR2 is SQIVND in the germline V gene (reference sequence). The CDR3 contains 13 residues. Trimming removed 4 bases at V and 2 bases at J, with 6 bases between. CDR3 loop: CASSRRGNQPQHF. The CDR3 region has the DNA TGTGCCAGTAGTAGGAGGGGCAATCAGCCCCAGCATTTT.